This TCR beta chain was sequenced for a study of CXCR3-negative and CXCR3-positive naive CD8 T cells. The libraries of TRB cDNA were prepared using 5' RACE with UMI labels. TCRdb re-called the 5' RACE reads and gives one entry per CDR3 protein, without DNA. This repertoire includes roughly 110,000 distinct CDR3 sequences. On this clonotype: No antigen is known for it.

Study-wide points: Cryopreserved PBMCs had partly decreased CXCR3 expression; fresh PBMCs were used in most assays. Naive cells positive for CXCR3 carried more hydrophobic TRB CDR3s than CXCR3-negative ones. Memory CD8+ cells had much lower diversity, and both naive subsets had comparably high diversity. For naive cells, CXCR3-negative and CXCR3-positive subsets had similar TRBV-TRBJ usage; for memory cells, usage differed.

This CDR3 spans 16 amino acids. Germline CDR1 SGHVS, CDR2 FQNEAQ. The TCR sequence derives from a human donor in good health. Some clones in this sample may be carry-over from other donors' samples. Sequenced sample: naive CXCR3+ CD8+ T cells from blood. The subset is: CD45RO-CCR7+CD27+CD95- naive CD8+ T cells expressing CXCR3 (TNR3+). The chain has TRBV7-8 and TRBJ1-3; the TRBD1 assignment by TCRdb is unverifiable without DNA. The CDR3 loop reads CASSPFNGADGNTIYF.